The 26 T cell receptor beta chains listed next were all sequenced from one sample in a study of beta chain features in type 1 diabetes (dated by TCRdb to 2016 to 2018). Antigens of these TCRs are unknown. The research as a whole found: Type 1 diabetes patients showed a moderate but significant shortening of TCRB CDR3 length in all four CD4+ subsets.

The library came from the immunoSEQ multiplex PCR assay. The entire amount of isolated RNA was reverse transcribed using the High Capacity cDNA Reverse Transcription Kit, so the sequenced TCRB transcripts were expressed ones. Entries here come from immuneACCESS through TCRdb and include only in-frame sequences with V and J called. Some clones fail to appear in such tables; in the studies checked, an unresolved V gene covers under half of the shortfall, and the cause of the remainder is unknown. For this sample there are 300,000 to 350,000 clones; 13% appear just once. The ten largest clones represent roughly 0.015% of the sample. Sequencing input: naive CD4+ T cells from blood. Sample cell subset or site, as interpreted from the label and publication: true naive CD4+ T cells. The receptors were gathered from a woman under 30 with type 1 diabetes.

A few counts support this clone. The rearrangement joins TRBV7-2 to TRBJ2-7, with D perhaps matching TRBD2 (6 bases). Germline lookup yields CDR1 SGHTA and CDR2 FQGNSA. The CDR3 is 14 amino acids. Trimming shortened V by 5 bases and J by 2 bases, and 13 bases separated the two germline ends. This chain's CDR3 is CASSKRAGTYEQYV. The CDR3, as DNA: TGTGCCAGCAGCAAGCGGGCAGGGACCTACGAGCAGTACGTC.

There are a few counts of this clone. The rearrangement uses TRBV19 and TRBJ2-3; D unclear. Trimming cost V 3 bases and J 7 bases, with 5 bases left between them. From germline, CDR1 is LNHDA and CDR2 SQIVND (reference sequence). This CDR3 region has 11 residues. The CDR3 nucleotides are TGTGCCAGTAGTATTATAAATACGCAGTATTTT. Amino acid sequence: CASSIINTQYF. Looking up the rest from reference TRBV19 and TRBJ2-3 gives the full variable domain: DGGITQSPKYLFRKEGQNVTLSCEQNLNHDAMYWYRQDPGQGLRLIYYSQIVNDFQKGDIAEGYSVSREKKESFPLTVTSAQKNPTAFYLCASSIINTQYFGPGTRLTVL.

The V call is TRBV6-1, the J call TRBJ2-6; D might be TRBD2 (6 bases). CDR3 size: 15 residues. The V end lost 6 bases, the J end lost 0 bases, and 9 bases lay between the germline ends. Germline V gene data show CDR1 as MNHNS and CDR2 as SASEGT. This CDR3 reads CASRMGGSGANVLTF. In DNA form, the CDR3 reads TGTGCCAGCAGGATGGGGGGCTCTGGGGCCAACGTCCTGACTTTC.

Only a few counts were recorded for this clone. The J gene is TRBJ2-5, the V gene TRBV5-1, with unresolved D. Germline CDR1 is SGHRS and CDR2 is YFSETQ. The CDR3 runs to 15 residues. With 1 base removed from V and 0 bases from J, the gap between germline ends came to 10 bases. The CDR3 reads CASSLTTPYQETQYF. The DNA of the CDR3 is TGCGCCAGCAGCTTGACTACCCCGTACCAAGAGACCCAGTACTTC.

This chain uses TRBV29-1 with TRBJ1-1; tentatively, D is TRBD1 (6 bases). The CDR3 consists of 15 residues. Germline loops: CDR1 SQVTM, CDR2 ANQGSEA. Trimming left V 0 bases short and J 0 bases short, with 11 bases between. DNA for the CDR3: TGCAGCGTTGAAGATAGGGGGTTCATGAACACTGAAGCTTTCTTT. Its protein product is CSVEDRGFMNTEAFF.

This clone has just a few counts. V usage is TRBV7-9 and J usage is TRBJ1-3; no clear D gene. Trimming stripped 1 base from V and 0 bases from J, with 7 bases between. CDR3 length: 15 residues. Germline V CDR1 and CDR2: SEHNR, FQNEAQ (reference sequence). In DNA, the CDR3 is TGTGCCAGCAGCTTAGGGTCAGTCTCTGGAAACACCATATATTTT. Its protein is CASSLGSVSGNTIYF.

V usage is TRBV18 and J usage is TRBJ1-1; D is unresolved. Germline assignment: CDR1 KGHSH and CDR2 LQKENI. This CDR3 has 13 residues. V dropped 5 bases and J dropped 3 bases, with 10 bases sitting between them. The CDR3 reads CASSTRSDTEAFF. The CDR3 DNA follows: TGTGCCAGCTCAACGAGATCGGACACTGAAGCTTTCTTT.

A few counts support this clone. The gene calls are TRBV5-1 and TRBJ1-2; D possibly corresponds to TRBD1 (5 bases). CDR1 SGHRS and CDR2 YFSETQ come from the germline V gene. V was clipped by 3 bases and J by 4 bases, with 16 bases between them. The CDR3 runs to 15 residues. The CDR3 protein is CASSSGQKWGYGYTF. In DNA, the CDR3 is TGCGCCAGCAGCTCCGGACAAAAGTGGGGCTATGGCTACACCTTC.

The V call is TRBV30, the J call TRBJ1-2, with D perhaps TRBD1 (6 bases). The germline V gene encodes CDR1 GTSNPN and CDR2 SVGIG (reference sequence). The CDR3 loop spans 16 amino acids. V lost 4 bases and J 8 bases, leaving 26 bases between the germline ends. In nucleotides, the CDR3 is TGTGCCTGGATACCCTCAAAGTTGGGGGCACGGGGCGGCTACACCTTC. The encoded protein is CAWIPSKLGARGGYTF. Looking up the rest from reference TRBV30 and TRBJ1-2 gives the full variable domain: SQTIHQWPATLVQPVGSPLSLECTVEGTSNPNLYWYRQAAGRGLQLLFYSVGIGQISSEVPQNLSASRPQDRQFILSSKKLLLSDSGFYLCAWIPSKLGARGGYTFGSGTRLTVV.

V is TRBV30 and J is TRBJ2-3, with 9 bases that match TRBD1. Germline CDR1 reads GTSNPN; CDR2 reads SVGIG (reference sequence). This CDR3 is 15 amino acids long. The V and J ends lost 0 bases and 4 bases, in that order; junction bases with no gene match: 5. CDR3 in amino acids: CAWSVGGQGADTQYF. The DNA for the CDR3 is TGTGCCTGGAGTGTTGGGGGACAGGGCGCAGATACGCAGTATTTT.

The V call is TRBV5-4, the J call TRBJ2-6; D ambiguous. Germline values: CDR1 SGHNT, CDR2 YYREEE (reference sequence). The ends were cut back, 4 bases at V and 1 base at J, with 6 bases in the middle. The CDR3 totals 14 residues. DNA of the CDR3: TGTGCCAGCAGCATCATTTCTGGGGCCAACGTCCTGACTTTC. Protein: CASSIISGANVLTF. The whole variable domain, filled in from reference TRBV5-4 and TRBJ2-6, reads ETGVTQSPTHLIKTRGQQVTLRCSSQSGHNTVSWYQQALGQGPQFIFQYYREEENGRGNFPPRFSGLQFPNYSSELNVNALELDDSALYLCASSIISGANVLTFGAGSRLTVL.

The rearrangement links TRBV11-2 to TRBJ2-3, with TRBD1 matching 8 bases. This CDR3 has 19 residues. V dropped 4 bases and J dropped 1; count of bases not matched to a gene: 16. In germline, CDR1 is SGHAT, CDR2 FQNNGV. The CDR3 DNA reads as TGTGCCAGCAGCTCCCGCTCACTCAGGGGGCGAGCCCGCACAGATACGCAGTATTTT. It encodes CASSSRSLRGRARTDTQYF.

This clone turned up a few times. This CDR3 reads CSVAQGYSTDTQYF. The CDR3 DNA reads TGCAGCGTTGCACAGGGCTACAGCACAGATACGCAGTATTTT. The chain has TRBV29-1 and TRBJ2-3, with a tentative D call TRBD1 (6 bases). CDR1 and CDR2 from the germline V gene are SQVTM and ANQGSEA. V lost 4 bases and J lost 0, with 11 bases in between. This CDR3 is built from 14 residues.

The rearrangement links TRBV5-1 to TRBJ2-2, with 8 bases identical to TRBD2. This CDR3 is built from 18 residues. V dropped 2 bases and J dropped 4; count of bases not matched to a gene: 13. Germline CDR1 is SGHRS and CDR2 is YFSETQ. The CDR3: CASSLGWSAGGSTGELFF. CDR3 bases: TGCGCCAGCAGCTTAGGTTGGTCGGCGGGAGGCTCCACCGGGGAGCTGTTTTTT.

The chain recombines TRBV7-2 with TRBJ2-7, with 8 bases aligning to TRBD1. This CDR3 contains 15 residues. Germline values: CDR1 SGHTA, CDR2 FQGNSA. Unmatched junction bases numbered 9, after V lost 4 bases and J lost 4 bases. CDR3 nucleotide sequence: TGTGCCAGCAGCTATGACAGGGGAAGTCGGTACGAGCAGTACTTC. It is translated as CASSYDRGSRYEQYF. Full variable domain (missing parts from reference TRBV7-2 and TRBJ2-7): GAGVSQSPSNKVTEKGKDVELRCDPISGHTALYWYRQSLGQGLEFLIYFQGNSAPDKSGLPSDRFSAERTGGSVSTLTIQRTQQEDSAVYLCASSYDRGSRYEQYFGPGTRLTVT.

This rearrangement joins TRBV27 to TRBJ1-2, with a possible D match to TRBD1 (6 bases). V lost 6 bases to trimming and J lost 2 bases, with 10 bases between them. This CDR3 region has 13 residues. CDR1 and CDR2 from the germline V gene are MNHEY and SMNVEV (reference sequence). The CDR3 region is CASSPGQNYGYTF. In DNA form, the CDR3 reads TGTGCCAGCAGCCCAGGACAGAACTATGGCTACACCTTC.

This clone was counted between two and nine times. The V and J genes are TRBV7-9 and TRBJ2-7; D is uncertain. Germline loops: CDR1 SEHNR, CDR2 FQNEAQ (reference sequence). V was trimmed by 2 bases and J by 4 bases, leaving 9 bases between them. The CDR3 has 13 residues. CDR3 protein: CASSLYSTYEQYF. The CDR3 DNA sequence: TGTGCCAGCAGCTTATACTCGACTTACGAGCAGTACTTC.

The rearrangement uses TRBV20-1 and TRBJ1-1; D is unresolved. V dropped 6 bases and J dropped 6 bases, with 11 bases sitting between them. Germline-derived CDR1 and CDR2 are DFQATT and SNEGSKA (reference sequence). The CDR3 covers 11 residues. CDR3 protein: CSAAGLAEAFF. The DNA for the CDR3 is TGCAGTGCAGCTGGACTCGCTGAAGCTTTCTTT.

In its sample, this clone was seen a few times. The rearrangement uses TRBV11-1 and TRBJ2-7; no reliable D call. V was clipped by 3 bases and J by 5 bases, with 14 bases between them. Germline loops: CDR1 SGHAT, CDR2 FQDESV (reference sequence). The CDR3 sequence is 14 residues long. The CDR3 is CASSFTRNVDEQYF. The CDR3 DNA follows: TGTGCCAGCAGCTTCACCAGGAACGTCGACGAGCAGTACTTC.

This clone appeared a few times. The CDR3 reads CASSLDGGRAGDTQYF. The DNA of the CDR3 is TGTGCCAGCAGCTTAGACGGCGGGAGGGCCGGGGATACGCAGTATTTT. The rearrangement uses TRBV7-2 and TRBJ2-3, with 9 bases lining up with TRBD2. With 1 base clipped from V and 6 bases from J, the junction kept 8 bases outside the gene matches. The CDR3 extends over 16 amino acids. Germline loops: CDR1 SGHTA, CDR2 FQGNSA.

The CDR3 DNA reads TGTGCCAGCAGCTTAATTGGCGGGAGGAGGAATGAGCAGTTCTTC. This translates into CASSLIGGRRNEQFF. This rearrangement joins TRBV7-3 to TRBJ2-1, with 8 positions matching TRBD2. CDR1 is SGHTA, CDR2 FQGTGA, per germline. V shed 1 base and J 7 bases; nucleotides not matched to a gene: 6. This CDR3 is 15 amino acids long.

This clone was seen a handful of times. V is TRBV5-4 and J is TRBJ2-1, with 11 bases identical to TRBD2. This CDR3 has 15 residues. Germline V CDR1 and CDR2: SGHNT, YYREEE (reference sequence). V shed 6 bases and J 4 bases; nucleotides not matched to a gene: 6. This chain's CDR3 is CASNLGLAAYNEQFF. CDR3 bases: TGTGCCAGCAACCTGGGACTAGCGGCGTACAATGAGCAGTTCTTC.

The chain uses TRBV28 and TRBJ1-4; D unclear. The V end lost 5 bases, the J end lost 2 bases, and 9 bases lay between the germline ends. The CDR3 is made up of 14 amino acids. Germline lookup yields CDR1 MDHEN and CDR2 SYDVKM. CDR3 protein: CASSTPQTNEKLFF. CDR3 DNA sequence: TGTGCCAGCAGTACACCTCAGACTAATGAAAAACTGTTTTTT.

This clone was seen only a few times. The rearrangement uses TRBV10-3 and TRBJ2-1; possibly TRBD1 for D (5 bases). Trimming took off 2 bases at V and 15 bases at J, with 11 bases between the two ends. The CDR3 extends over 11 amino acids. The germline gives CDR1 ENHRY, CDR2 SYGVKD. This CDR3 is CAISEGRAGFF. In DNA, the CDR3 is TGTGCCATCAGTGAGGGCAGGGCCGGGTTCTTC.

The chain carries TRBV5-4 and TRBJ2-3; tentative D call: TRBD1 (6 bases). Deletions cut 1 base from V and 9 bases from J, with 9 bases between. CDR1 and CDR2 from the germline V gene are SGHNT and YYREEE (reference sequence). This CDR3 spans 12 amino acids. CDR3 in amino acids: CASSLWQGTQYF. The CDR3 DNA follows: TGTGCCAGCAGCTTGTGGCAGGGGACGCAGTATTTT.

This clone has more than one count but fewer than ten. Other nucleotide sequences in the sample specify the same CDR3. The chain carries TRBV11-2 and TRBJ2-1; 7 bases fit TRBD2. Looked up from germline, CDR1 is SGHAT and CDR2 is FQNNGV. V lost 1 base, J lost 4 bases, and 4 bases stayed unmatched. The CDR3 contains 15 residues. In nucleotides, the CDR3 is TGTGCCAGCAGCTTAGGGCTAGCGGAGTACAATGAGCAGTTCTTC. It yields the protein CASSLGLAEYNEQFF.